The 6 T cell receptor beta chains below were found in one sample sequenced in a study of cytomegalovirus exposure and HLA in healthy donors. The PCR contained 60 Vbeta and 13 Jbeta primers. The method was immunoSEQ multiplex PCR; TCRdb's version includes in-frame clones alone and lacks a portion of them. The sample holds approximately 160,000 clones, less than 90% seen once. Sample: PBMCs. The source of these receptors is a boy between 2 and 10 years old in good health and CMV-seronegative.

DNA of the CDR3: TGTGCCAGCAGGGGGGCAGGAGGAAACACCATATATTTT. Amino acid sequence: CASRGAGGNTIYF. This chain links TRBV27 with TRBJ1-3; the D gene is possibly TRBD1 (6 bases). CDR3 length equals 13 residues. Trimming took 6 bases from V and 4 from J, leaving 10 bases between them. CDR1 is MNHEY, CDR2 SMNVEV, per germline (reference sequence).

The rearrangement joins TRBV4-1 to TRBJ2-7; 8 nucleotides align to TRBD2. Germline V CDR1 and CDR2: MGHRA, YSYEKL. V lost 0 bases and J lost 5; bases outside the gene matches: 15. The length of the CDR3 is 18 residues. The CDR3 sequence is CASSQDLIWWRGAHEQYF. The CDR3 region has the DNA TGCGCCAGCAGCCAAGATCTGATTTGGTGGCGGGGGGCGCACGAGCAGTACTTC.

The chain carries TRBV19 and TRBJ2-2; 7 positions agree with TRBD2. Trimming at V came to 2 bases and at J to 2 bases, leaving 5 bases not matched to a gene. The V gene's germline CDR1 is LNHDA and CDR2 SQIVND (reference sequence). The CDR3 length is 16 residues. Written as DNA, the CDR3 is TGTGCCAGTAGTATAAATGGGAGGGTCAACACCGGGGAGCTGTTTTTT. This translates into CASSINGRVNTGELFF. Combining the CDR3 with reference TRBV19 and TRBJ2-2 gives the whole variable domain DGGITQSPKYLFRKEGQNVTLSCEQNLNHDAMYWYRQDPGQGLRLIYYSQIVNDFQKGDIAEGYSVSREKKESFPLTVTSAQKNPTAFYLCASSINGRVNTGELFFGEGSRLTVL.

V and J are TRBV9 and TRBJ1-4; D ambiguous. The CDR3 length is 17 residues. Germline CDR1 reads SGDLS; CDR2 reads YYNGEE. Trimming removed 0 bases at V and 8 bases at J, with 20 bases between. In DNA form, the CDR3 reads TGTGCCAGCAGCGTAGATCCGGGAAAGGATGTAAACGAAAAACTGTTTTTT. This codes for CASSVDPGKDVNEKLFF. The full variable domain, rest sourced from reference TRBV9 and TRBJ1-4, is DSGVTQTPKHLITATGQRVTLRCSPRSGDLSVYWYQQSLDQGLQFLIQYYNGEERAKGNILERFSAQQFPDLHSELNLSSLELGDSALYFCASSVDPGKDVNEKLFFGSGTQLSVL.

The chain is built from TRBV7-2 and TRBJ1-5; no definite D call. V was trimmed by 1 base and J by 5 bases, leaving 15 bases between them. CDR1 SGHTA and CDR2 FQGNSA come from the germline V gene. The CDR3 is 16 residues long. As DNA, the CDR3 is TGTGCCAGCAGCTTAGACCCGGGGAGAAGAGATCAGCCCCAGCATTTT. Its protein product is CASSLDPGRRDQPQHF.

The chain combines TRBV9 with TRBJ2-7; D possibly corresponds to TRBD1 (6 bases). The V gene lost 3 bases and the J gene lost 3 bases, with 13 bases spanning the gap. This CDR3 is 14 amino acids long. Germline V gene sequence: CDR1 SGDLS, CDR2 YYNGEE. CDR3 in DNA: TGTGCCAGCAGCGCAACGGACAGAGACTACGAGCAGTACTTC. Its protein is CASSATDRDYEQYF.